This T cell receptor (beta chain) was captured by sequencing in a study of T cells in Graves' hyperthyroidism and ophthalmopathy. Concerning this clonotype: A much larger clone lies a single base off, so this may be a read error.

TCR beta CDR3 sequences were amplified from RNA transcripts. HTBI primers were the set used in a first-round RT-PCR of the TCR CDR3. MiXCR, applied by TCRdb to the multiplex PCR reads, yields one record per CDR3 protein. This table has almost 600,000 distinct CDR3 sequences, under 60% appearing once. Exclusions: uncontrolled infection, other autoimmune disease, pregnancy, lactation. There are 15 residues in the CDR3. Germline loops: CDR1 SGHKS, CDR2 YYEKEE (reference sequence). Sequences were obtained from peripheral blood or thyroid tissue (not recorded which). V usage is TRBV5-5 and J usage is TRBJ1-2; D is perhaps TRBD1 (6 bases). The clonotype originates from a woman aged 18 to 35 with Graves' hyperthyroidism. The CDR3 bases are TGCGCCAGCAGCTTTGGAGAGGGGGGAGTCTATAGCTACACCTTC. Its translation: CASSFGEGGVYSYTF.